Below are 8 T cell receptor beta chains sequenced from a single sample in a study of blood T cell repertoires in COVID-19. Generated by immunoSEQ multiplex PCR, the TCRdb table keeps only in-frame clones and is missing some. The table has a few hundred thousand clones, approximately 89% seen once. Sequenced material: peripheral blood. Receptors originate from a woman in her twenties or thirties with COVID-19, enrolled during active disease.

CDR3 amino acids: CASSVLENEQFF. CDR3 DNA sequence: TGTGCCAGCAGCGTCTTGGAGAATGAGCAGTTCTTC. The chain combines TRBV9 with TRBJ2-1, with D unclear. The germline CDR1 and CDR2 sequences are SGDLS and YYNGEE. The CDR3 is 12 amino acids. Trimming took 2 bases from V and 7 from J, leaving 7 bases between them. Full variable domain (missing parts from reference TRBV9 and TRBJ2-1): DSGVTQTPKHLITATGQRVTLRCSPRSGDLSVYWYQQSLDQGLQFLIQYYNGEERAKGNILERFSAQQFPDLHSELNLSSLELGDSALYFCASSVLENEQFFGPGTRLTVL.

This chain joins TRBV7-9 and TRBJ2-1; TRBD2 matches 10 bases. The CDR3 contains 15 residues. Trimming took 1 base from V and 8 from J; bases not matched to a gene: 5. CDR1 is SEHNR and CDR2 is FQNEAQ in the germline V gene (reference sequence). Written as DNA, the CDR3 is TGTGCCAGCAGCTTAGGAGCGGGAGGGGTGTATGAGCAGTTCTTC. Amino acids: CASSLGAGGVYEQFF.

The chain couples TRBV5-8 to TRBJ2-5, with 13 bases fitting TRBD2. The CDR3 is 16 residues long. J gave up 4 bases and V 4 bases, and 7 bases lay outside the gene matches. Germline V gene sequence: CDR1 SGHTS, CDR2 YDEGEE. CDR3 protein: CASSRGLAGEGETQYF. CDR3 bases: TGTGCCAGCAGCCGAGGACTAGCGGGAGAGGGAGAGACCCAGTACTTC.

The CDR3 here is CASSLRTQVGGELFF. CDR3 in DNA: TGTGCCAGCAGCTTACGGACTCAGGTTGGCGGGGAGCTGTTTTTT. The rearrangement links TRBV7-3 to TRBJ2-2; possibly TRBD2 for D (5 bases). The ends were cut back, 2 bases at V and 7 bases at J, with 14 bases in the middle. The CDR3 covers 15 residues. Germline V gene sequence: CDR1 SGHTA, CDR2 FQGTGA.

The J gene is TRBJ2-7, the V gene TRBV4-1, with 7 bases lining up with TRBD1. The germline V gene encodes CDR1 MGHRA and CDR2 YSYEKL. CDR3 length equals 13 residues. The ends lost 6 bases at V and 0 bases at J; junction bases unmatched: 2. CDR3 DNA: TGCGCCAGCAGGGGACAGAGCTCCTACGAGCAGTACTTC. Encoded protein: CASRGQSSYEQYF.

The chain uses TRBV28 and TRBJ2-7; TRBD2 aligns across 11 bases. The germline CDR1 and CDR2 sequences are MDHEN and SYDVKM. V lost 7 bases, J lost 0 bases, and 14 bases stayed unmatched. The CDR3 is 18 residues long. Here the CDR3 reads CASIRRASGRQFSYEQYF. The DNA for the CDR3 is TGTGCCAGCATCCGGAGGGCTAGCGGGAGGCAGTTCTCCTACGAGCAGTACTTC.

The V and J genes are TRBV10-1 and TRBJ2-2; the match to TRBD2 covers 11 bases. This CDR3 has 16 residues. J lost 8 bases, V lost 0 bases, and 5 bases had no gene match. Germline CDR1 is WNHNN and CDR2 is SYGVQD (reference sequence). The CDR3 DNA sequence: TGCGCCAGCAGTGAGTCGCGGACTAGCGGGTTTGGGGAGCTGTTTTTT. Translated, it gives CASSESRTSGFGELFF.

V usage is TRBV28 and J usage is TRBJ2-1; TRBD1 might be the D (6 bases). This CDR3 region has 15 residues. V was cut by 3 bases and J by 8 bases, with 17 bases left in between. The germline V gene encodes CDR1 MDHEN and CDR2 SYDVKM. CDR3 protein: CASSFQGYTVDEQFF. CDR3 DNA sequence: TGTGCCAGCAGTTTCCAGGGGTATACTGTTGATGAGCAGTTCTTC.